The 8 T cell receptor beta chains presented below share a single source sample, sequenced in a study of T-cell reconstitution after alpha-beta-depleted transplantation in children. Preparation of the TCRbeta library was carried out with unique molecular identifiers. TCRdb fed the PCR reads into MiXCR, producing one record per CDR3 protein. Among 250,000 to 300,000 distinct CDR3 sequences listed, 10% were seen once. Sequencing used PBMCs, obtained before TCRalphabeta/CD19-depleted stem cell transplant. These receptor sequences come from a boy under two years old with acute myeloid leukemia, due to receive a stem cell transplant.

Ten or more counts support this clonotype. The chain couples TRBV12-3 or TRBV12-4 to TRBJ2-1; unclear D gene. Trimming pared 6 bases from V and 0 bases from J, leaving 12 bases between. This CDR3 spans 15 amino acids. CDR3 residues: CASSQTIPSYNEQFF. The CDR3, as DNA: TGTGCCAGCAGCCAAACTATACCCTCCTACAATGAGCAGTTCTTC.

On this clonotype: Since a much larger clone is just one base distant, this may be a read error. As the CDR3 is not closed by the conserved phenylalanine or tryptophan, this likely results from a read error. The rearrangement links TRBV5-1 to TRBJ2-3; D is undetermined. The V gene's germline CDR1 is SGHRS and CDR2 YFSETQ. V was clipped by 0 bases and J by 3 bases, with 11 bases between them. The CDR3 length is 15 residues. The CDR3 loop is CASSLDRAQTDTQYY. The CDR3 bases are TGCGCCAGCAGCTTGGACCGGGCCCAGACAGATACGCAGTATTAT.

This clonotype was seen a handful of times. The V and J genes are TRBV18 and TRBJ2-2; D unresolved. CDR3 length: 16 residues. The germline V and J ends were trimmed by 0 bases and 1 base, with 9 bases remaining between them. The germline V gene has CDR1 KGHSH and CDR2 LQKENI. The CDR3 protein is CASSPPRRRNTGELFF. The CDR3 DNA follows: TGTGCCAGCTCACCACCTAGGCGGCGGAACACCGGGGAGCTGTTTTTT.

There are many counts of this clonotype. For the CDR3, the DNA is TGCGCCAGCAGGCCGCAAGCGGCTCAAGAGACCCAGTACTTC. This encodes CASRPQAAQETQYF. The gene calls are TRBV5-1 and TRBJ2-5, with D possibly being TRBD2 (5 bases). CDR1 is SGHRS and CDR2 is YFSETQ in the germline V gene. The CDR3 has 14 residues. Between the trimmed V and J ends, which lost 5 bases and 2 bases, there was a span of 13 bases.

This clonotype was counted ten times or more. The chain joins TRBV6-5 to TRBJ1-2, with D hard to call. Germline CDR1 is MNHEY and CDR2 is SVGAGI. The CDR3 runs to 13 residues. V was shortened by 4 bases and J by 0 bases, with 6 bases between the two germline ends. CDR3 amino acids: CASSSGPNYGYTF. DNA for the CDR3: TGTGCCAGCAGTTCGGGTCCTAACTATGGCTACACCTTC.

Remarks on this clonotype: This may come from a read error, since a much larger clone is one base off. The chain links TRBV6-1 to TRBJ1-5; D is perhaps TRBD1 (5 bases). This CDR3 has 16 residues. Per the germline V gene, CDR1 is MNHNS and CDR2 is SASEGT. Trimming took 6 bases from V and 0 from J, leaving 15 bases between them. DNA of the CDR3: TGTGCCAGCAGCCCGGGACGGGTTTATAGCAATCAGCCCCAGCATTTT. This sequence encodes CASSPGRVYSNQPQHF.

This clonotype was picked up many times. The V call is TRBV28, the J call TRBJ1-4; D may be TRBD1 (6 bases). V lost 6 bases and J lost 16, with 21 bases in between. The CDR3 length is 13 residues. The V gene's germline CDR1 is MDHEN and CDR2 SYDVKM. The CDR3 loop is CASSSRDRSSKFF. The DNA of the CDR3 is TGTGCCAGCAGCTCCCGAGACAGGTCCTCTAAGTTTTTT. The whole variable domain, remainder taken from reference TRBV28 and TRBJ1-4, is DVKVTQSSRYLVKRTGEKVFLECVQDMDHENMFWYRQDPGLGLRLIYFSYDVKMKEKGDIPEGYSVSREKKERFSLILESASTNQTSMYLCASSSRDRSSKFFGSGTQLSVL.

This clonotype was counted at least ten times. The chain links TRBV7-9 to TRBJ2-3; 8 bases fit TRBD2. CDR1 SEHNR and CDR2 FQNEAQ come from the germline V gene (reference sequence). With 3 bases clipped from V and 1 base from J, the junction kept 9 bases outside the gene matches. The CDR3 loop spans 17 amino acids. The CDR3 region has the DNA TGTGCCAGCAGCTTCTTAGGGCGGCGGGAGGGCACAGATACGCAGTATTTT. The encoded protein is CASSFLGRREGTDTQYF.